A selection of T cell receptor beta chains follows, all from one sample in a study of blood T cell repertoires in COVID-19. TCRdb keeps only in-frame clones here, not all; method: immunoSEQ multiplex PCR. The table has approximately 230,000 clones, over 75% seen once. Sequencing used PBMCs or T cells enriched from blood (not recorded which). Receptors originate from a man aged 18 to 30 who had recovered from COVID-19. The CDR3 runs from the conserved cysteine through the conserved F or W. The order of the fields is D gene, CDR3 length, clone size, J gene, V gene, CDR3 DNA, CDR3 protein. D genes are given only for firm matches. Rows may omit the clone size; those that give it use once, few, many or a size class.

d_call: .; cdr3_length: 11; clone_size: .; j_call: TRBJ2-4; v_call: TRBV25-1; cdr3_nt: TGTGCCAGCAGCGGGATGAACATTCAGTACTTC; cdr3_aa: CASSGMNIQYF
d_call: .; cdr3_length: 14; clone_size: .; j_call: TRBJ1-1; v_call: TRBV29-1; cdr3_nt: TGCAGCGTTGAAGCCCTCGGACAGAGGGCTGAAGCTTTCTTT; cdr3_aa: CSVEALGQRAEAFF
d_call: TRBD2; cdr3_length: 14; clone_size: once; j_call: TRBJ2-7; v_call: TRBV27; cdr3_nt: TGTGCCAGCAGTTACACTAGCGGGAGATACGAGCAGTACTTC; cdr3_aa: CASSYTSGRYEQYF
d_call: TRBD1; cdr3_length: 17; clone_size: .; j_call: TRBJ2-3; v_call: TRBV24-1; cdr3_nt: TGTGCCACCAGTGATGACGACAGGGGGACTAGCACAGATACGCAGTATTTT; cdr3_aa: CATSDDDRGTSTDTQYF
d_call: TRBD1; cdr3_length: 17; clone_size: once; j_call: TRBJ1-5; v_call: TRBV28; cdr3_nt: TGTGCCAGCAGCCGATACGTTGACAGGGCGAGTAGTCAGCCCCAGCATTTT; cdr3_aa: CASSRYVDRASSQPQHF
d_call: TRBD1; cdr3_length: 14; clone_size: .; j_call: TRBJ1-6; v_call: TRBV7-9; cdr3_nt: TGTGCCAGCACGACAGGGGCGCAGAATTCACCCCTCCACTTT; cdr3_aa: CASTTGAQNSPLHF
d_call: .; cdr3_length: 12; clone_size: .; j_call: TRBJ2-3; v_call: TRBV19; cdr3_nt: TGTGCCAGTAGTATACAGACAGATACGCAGTATTTT; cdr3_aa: CASSIQTDTQYF
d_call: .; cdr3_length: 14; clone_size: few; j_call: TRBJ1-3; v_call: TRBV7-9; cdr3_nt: TGTGCCAGCAGCCTTAGCAGCTCTGGAAACACCATATATTTT; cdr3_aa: CASSLSSSGNTIYF
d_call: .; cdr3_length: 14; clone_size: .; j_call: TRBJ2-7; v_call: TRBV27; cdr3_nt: TGTGCCAGCAGTTTAATGGCCAGCTCCTACGAGCAGTACTTC; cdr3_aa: CASSLMASSYEQYF
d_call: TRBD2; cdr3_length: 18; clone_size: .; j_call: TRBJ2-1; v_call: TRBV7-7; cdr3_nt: TGTGCTAGCAGCCGCTTACCCCTAGCGGGAGAAACCTACAATGAGCAGTTCTTC; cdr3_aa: CASSRLPLAGETYNEQFF
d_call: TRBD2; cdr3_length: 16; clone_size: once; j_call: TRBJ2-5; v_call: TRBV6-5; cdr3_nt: TGTGCCAGCAGTTTTGGGACTAGCGGCAACCAAGAGACCCAGTACTTC; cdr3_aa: CASSFGTSGNQETQYF
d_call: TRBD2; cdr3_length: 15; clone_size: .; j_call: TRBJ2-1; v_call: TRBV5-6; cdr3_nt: TGTGCCAGCATCGATAGCGGGAGGGCCTGGGGTGAGCAGTTCTTC; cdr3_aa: CASIDSGRAWGEQFF
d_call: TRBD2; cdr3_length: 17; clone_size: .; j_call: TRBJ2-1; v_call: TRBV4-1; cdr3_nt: TGCGCCAGCTATGGGACTAGCGGGAACCCCTCCTACAATGAGCAGTTCTTC; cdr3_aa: CASYGTSGNPSYNEQFF
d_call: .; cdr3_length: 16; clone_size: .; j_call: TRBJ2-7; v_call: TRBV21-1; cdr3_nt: TGTGCCAGCAGCAAGGGGACAGGAGGAGACTCCAACGAGCAGTACTTC; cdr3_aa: CASSKGTGGDSNEQYF
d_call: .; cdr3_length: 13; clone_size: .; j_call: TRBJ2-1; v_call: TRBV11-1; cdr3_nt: TGTGCCAGCAGCTTAGCCCTTTACAATGAGCAGTTCTTC; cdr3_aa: CASSLALYNEQFF
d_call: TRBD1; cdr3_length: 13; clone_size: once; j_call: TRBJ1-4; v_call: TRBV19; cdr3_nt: TGTGCCAGTAGTTACAACAGGGGTGAAAAACTGTTTTTT; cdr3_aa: CASSYNRGEKLFF
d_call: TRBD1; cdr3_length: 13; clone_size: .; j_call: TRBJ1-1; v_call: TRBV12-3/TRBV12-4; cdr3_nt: TGTGCCAGCAGTCAGGGGGGTAACACTGAAGCTTTCTTT; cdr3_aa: CASSQGGNTEAFF
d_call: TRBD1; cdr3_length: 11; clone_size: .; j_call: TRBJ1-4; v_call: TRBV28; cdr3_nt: TGTGCCAGCAGACGGACAGGTCTACTGTTTTTT; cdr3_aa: CASRRTGLLFF
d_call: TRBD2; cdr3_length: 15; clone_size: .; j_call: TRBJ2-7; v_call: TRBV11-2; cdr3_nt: TGTGCCAGCAGCTTAGATAAGCGGGAGGGGGTGGAGCAGTACTTC; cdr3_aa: CASSLDKREGVEQYF
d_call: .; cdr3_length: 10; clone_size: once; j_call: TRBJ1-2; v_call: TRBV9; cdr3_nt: TGTGCCAGCAGTGGTAGCGTCTACACCTTC; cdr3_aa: CASSGSVYTF
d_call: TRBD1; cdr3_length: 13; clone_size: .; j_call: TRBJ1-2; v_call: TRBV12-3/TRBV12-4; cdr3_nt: TGTGCCAGCAGTTTAGGGGACAGGGACGGCTACACCTTC; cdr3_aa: CASSLGDRDGYTF
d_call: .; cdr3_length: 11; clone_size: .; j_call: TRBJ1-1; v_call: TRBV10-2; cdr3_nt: TGCGCCAGCAGTGTTGCAGATACCTCTTTCTTT; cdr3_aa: CASSVADTSFF
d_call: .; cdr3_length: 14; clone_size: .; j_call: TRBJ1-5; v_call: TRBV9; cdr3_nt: TGTGCCAGCAGCGTAGATTGGACGGGGCAGCCCCAGCATTTT; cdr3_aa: CASSVDWTGQPQHF
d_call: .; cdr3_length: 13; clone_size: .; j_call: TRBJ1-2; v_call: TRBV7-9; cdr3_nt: TGTGCCAGCAGCACGATAACAGAATATGGCTACACCTTC; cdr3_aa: CASSTITEYGYTF
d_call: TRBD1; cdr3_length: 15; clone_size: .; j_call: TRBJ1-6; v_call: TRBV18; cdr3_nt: TGTGCCAGCTCACCACAGGGGACAGGAGACTCACCCCTCCACTTT; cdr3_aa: CASSPQGTGDSPLHF
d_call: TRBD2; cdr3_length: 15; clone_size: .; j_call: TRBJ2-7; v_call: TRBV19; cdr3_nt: TGTGCCAGTAGTACGTTCACTAGCGGCTCCTACGAGCAGTACTTC; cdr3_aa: CASSTFTSGSYEQYF
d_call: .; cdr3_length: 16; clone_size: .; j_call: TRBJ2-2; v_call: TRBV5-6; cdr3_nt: TGTGCCAGCAGCTTCCGCCTAGGGGCGAACACCGGGGAGCTGTTTTTT; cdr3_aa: CASSFRLGANTGELFF
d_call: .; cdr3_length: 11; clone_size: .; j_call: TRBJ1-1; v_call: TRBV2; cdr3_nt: TGTGCCAGCGGGGGGAGCACTGAAGCTTTCTTT; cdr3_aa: CASGGSTEAFF
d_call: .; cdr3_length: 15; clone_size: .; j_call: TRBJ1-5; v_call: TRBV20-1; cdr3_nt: TGCAGTGCTGGTGGGGGACTAACCGTGACTCAGCCCCAGCATTTT; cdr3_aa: CSAGGGLTVTQPQHF
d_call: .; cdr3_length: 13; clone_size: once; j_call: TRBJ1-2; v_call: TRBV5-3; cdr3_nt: TGTGCCTCCTTGGAGCGAGGGAGCTATGGCTACACCTTC; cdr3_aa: CASLERGSYGYTF
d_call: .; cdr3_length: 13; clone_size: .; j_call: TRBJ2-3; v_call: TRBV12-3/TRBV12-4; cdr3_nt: TGTGCCAGCAGTTTAAGTTGGAGGGATACGCAGTATTTT; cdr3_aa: CASSLSWRDTQYF
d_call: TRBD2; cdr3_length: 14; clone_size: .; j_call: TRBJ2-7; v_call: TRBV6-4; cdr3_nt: TGTGCCAGCAGAAGAATCCCCGGGGGGGGGAAGCAGTACTTC; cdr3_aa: CASRRIPGGGKQYF
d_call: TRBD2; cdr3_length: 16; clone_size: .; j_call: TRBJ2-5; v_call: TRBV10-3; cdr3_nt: TGTGCCATCAGTGAAGGGACTAGCGGGGGCCAAGAGACCCAGTACTTC; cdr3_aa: CAISEGTSGGQETQYF
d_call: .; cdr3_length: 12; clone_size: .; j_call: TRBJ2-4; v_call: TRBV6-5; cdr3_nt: TGTGCCAGCAAAGCTTTCAAAAACATTCAGTACTTC; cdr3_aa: CASKAFKNIQYF
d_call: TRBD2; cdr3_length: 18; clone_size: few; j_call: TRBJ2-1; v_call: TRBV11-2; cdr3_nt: TGTGCCAGCAGCTACACACGACTAGCGGGGGGGTCCTACAATGAGCAGTTCTTC; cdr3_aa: CASSYTRLAGGSYNEQFF
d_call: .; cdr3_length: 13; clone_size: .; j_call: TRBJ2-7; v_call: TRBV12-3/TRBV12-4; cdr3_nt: TGTGCCAGCAGAGCGGACGGGACCTACGAGCAGTACTTC; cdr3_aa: CASRADGTYEQYF
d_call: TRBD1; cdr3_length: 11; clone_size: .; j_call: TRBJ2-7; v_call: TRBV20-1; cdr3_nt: TGCAGTGCTACTGACAGGGGCGGGCAGTACTTC; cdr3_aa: CSATDRGGQYF
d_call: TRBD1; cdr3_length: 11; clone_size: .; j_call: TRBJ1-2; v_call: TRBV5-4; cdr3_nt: TGTGCCAGGAGGGGGCTGTTTGGCTACACCTTC; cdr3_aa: CARRGLFGYTF
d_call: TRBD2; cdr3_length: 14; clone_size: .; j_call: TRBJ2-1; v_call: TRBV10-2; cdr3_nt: TGCGCCAGCCAAACTAGCGCCGACTACAATGAGCAGTTCTTC; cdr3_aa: CASQTSADYNEQFF
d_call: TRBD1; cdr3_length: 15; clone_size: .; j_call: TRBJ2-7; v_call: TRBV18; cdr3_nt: TGTGCCAGCTCTCTCGGACAGGGGGTCGCCTACGAGCAGTACTTC; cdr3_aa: CASSLGQGVAYEQYF
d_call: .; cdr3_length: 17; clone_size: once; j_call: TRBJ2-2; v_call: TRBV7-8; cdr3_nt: TGTGCCAGCACCCCTTCGCGGGGCGGGATAAAGGCCGGGGAGCTGTTTTTT; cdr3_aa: CASTPSRGGIKAGELFF
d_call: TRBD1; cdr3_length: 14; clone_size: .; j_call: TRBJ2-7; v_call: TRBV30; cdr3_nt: TGTGCCTGGAATATCCGACAGGGGGTCAACGAGCAGTACTTC; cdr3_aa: CAWNIRQGVNEQYF
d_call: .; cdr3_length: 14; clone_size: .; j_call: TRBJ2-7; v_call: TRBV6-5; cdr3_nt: TGTGCCAGCACTTCGACTAGATCTCTACGAGCGCAGTACTTC; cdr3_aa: CASTSTRSLRAQYF
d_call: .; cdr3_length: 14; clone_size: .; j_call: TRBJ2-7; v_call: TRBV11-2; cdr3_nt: TGTGCCAGCAGCTTAGCAATAGGGAGCGCCGAGCAGTACTTC; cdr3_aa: CASSLAIGSAEQYF
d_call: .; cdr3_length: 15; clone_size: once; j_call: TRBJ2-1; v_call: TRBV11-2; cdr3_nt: TGTGCCAGCAGCTTAGCAGGGTTGGGAAGGAATGAGCAGTTCTTC; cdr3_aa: CASSLAGLGRNEQFF